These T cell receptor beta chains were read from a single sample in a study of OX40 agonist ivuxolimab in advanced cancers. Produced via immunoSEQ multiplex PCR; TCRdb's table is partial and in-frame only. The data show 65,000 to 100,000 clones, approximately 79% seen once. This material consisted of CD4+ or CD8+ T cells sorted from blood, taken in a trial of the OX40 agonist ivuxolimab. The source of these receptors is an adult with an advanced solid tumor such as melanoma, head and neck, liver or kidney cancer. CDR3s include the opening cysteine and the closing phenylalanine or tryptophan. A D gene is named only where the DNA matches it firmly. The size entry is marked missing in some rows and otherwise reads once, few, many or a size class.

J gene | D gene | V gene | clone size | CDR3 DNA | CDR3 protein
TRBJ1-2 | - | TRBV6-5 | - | TGTGCCAGCAGTTCCCCGGACTATGTGGGCTACACCTTC | CASSSPDYVGYTF
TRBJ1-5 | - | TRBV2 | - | TGTGCCAGCTGTCTCCACCCTCCTAGCAATCAGCCCCAGCATTTT | CASCLHPPSNQPQHF
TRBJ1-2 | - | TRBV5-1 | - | TGCGCCAGCAGCTCATCAGAGTCTTTACCCCCCCATGGCTACACCTTC | CASSSSESLPPHGYTF
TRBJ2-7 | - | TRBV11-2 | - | TGTGCCAGCAGCTTAGTTCCGAGGTTTGCTGTGGAGCAGTACTTC | CASSLVPRFAVEQYF
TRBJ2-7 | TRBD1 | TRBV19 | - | TGTGCCAGTAGTATTCAGGGGACAGCCTACGAGCAGTACTTC | CASSIQGTAYEQYF
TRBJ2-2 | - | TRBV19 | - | TGTGCCAGTAGTATTATGGGACATACCGGGGAGCTGTTTTTT | CASSIMGHTGELFF
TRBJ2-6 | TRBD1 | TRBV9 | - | TGTGCCAGCAGCGGAGGGACAGGGGGCGCGTCTGGGGCCAACGTCCTGACTTTC | CASSGGTGGASGANVLTF
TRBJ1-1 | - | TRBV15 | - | TGTGCCACCAGCAGGACAGCCTCCGTGAGCACTGAAGCTTTCTTT | CATSRTASVSTEAFF
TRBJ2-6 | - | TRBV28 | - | TGTGCCAGCAGCCGGAATTTTCAGGGTCTGTCTGGGGCCAACGTCCTGACTTTC | CASSRNFQGLSGANVLTF
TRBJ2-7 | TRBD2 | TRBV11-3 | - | TGTGCCAGCAGCTTAGAGGGCGGGAGCTCCTACGAGCAGTACTTC | CASSLEGGSSYEQYF
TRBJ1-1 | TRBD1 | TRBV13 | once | TGTGCCAGCAGCTTAGCGGGGACAGGGCCGAACACTGAAGCTTTCTTT | CASSLAGTGPNTEAFF
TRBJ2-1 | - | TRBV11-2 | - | TGTGCCAGCAGCTTAAATACTCTAGCGTCGTTCTTC | CASSLNTLASFF
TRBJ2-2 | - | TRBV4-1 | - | TGCGCCAGCAGCCAAGCATACAGGAACACCGGGGAGCTGTTTTTT | CASSQAYRNTGELFF
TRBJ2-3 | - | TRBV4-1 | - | TGCGCCAGCAGCCAATGGTCCCTAAGCACAGATACGCAGTATTTT | CASSQWSLSTDTQYF
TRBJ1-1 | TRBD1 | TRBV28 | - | TGTGCCAGCAGTCGGACAGGGGGCTCTGAAGCTTTCTTT | CASSRTGGSEAFF
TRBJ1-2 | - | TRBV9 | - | TGTGCCAGCAGCGTAGAAGGGGGGCTTGGCTACACCTTC | CASSVEGGLGYTF
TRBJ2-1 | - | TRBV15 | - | TGTGCCACCAGCCACCGGGACACATACAATGAGCAGTTCTTC | CATSHRDTYNEQFF
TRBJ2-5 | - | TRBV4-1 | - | TGCGCCAGCAGCCAAGATCGGGGTCGGTCGGAGACCCAGTACTTC | CASSQDRGRSETQYF
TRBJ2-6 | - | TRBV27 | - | TGTGCCAGCAGTTTAGGGGTAATATCTGGGGCCAACGTCCTGACTTTC | CASSLGVISGANVLTF
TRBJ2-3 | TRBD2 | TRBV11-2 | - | TGTGCCAGCAGCATCACCGAGAGCGGGGCCGGAGATACGCAGTATTTT | CASSITESGAGDTQYF
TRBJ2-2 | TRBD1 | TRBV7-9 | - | TGTGCCAGCAGCCAAAGGTGGACAGGGACGAACACCGGGGAGCTGTTTTTT | CASSQRWTGTNTGELFF
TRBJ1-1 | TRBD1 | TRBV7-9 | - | TGTGCCAGCAGCTTAGACAGGGGATTCCCTGAAGCTTTCTTT | CASSLDRGFPEAFF
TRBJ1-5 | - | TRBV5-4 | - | TGTGCCAGCAGCATGGGGGGAAAAGGCAATCAGCCCCAGCATTTT | CASSMGGKGNQPQHF
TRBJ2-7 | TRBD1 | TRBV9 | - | TGTGCCAGCAGCGTAGAGGGACAGGGCCCCCACGAGCAGTACTTC | CASSVEGQGPHEQYF
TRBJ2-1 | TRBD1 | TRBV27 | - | TGTGCCAGCAGTTTACCCCCGCCGGGACAGGTGAACAATGAGCAGTTCTTC | CASSLPPPGQVNNEQFF
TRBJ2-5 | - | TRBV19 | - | TGTGCCAGTAGTATTATGCTCAGACAAGAGACCCAGTACTTC | CASSIMLRQETQYF
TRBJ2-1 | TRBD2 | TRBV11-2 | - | TGTGCCAGCAGACTAGCGGGAGGACCGTCCAATGAGCAGTTCTTC | CASRLAGGPSNEQFF
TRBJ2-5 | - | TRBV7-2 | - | TGTGCCAGCAGCTTACCCTTGGGGCAGGGCGAAGAGACCCAGTACTTC | CASSLPLGQGEETQYF
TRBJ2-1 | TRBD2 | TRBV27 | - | TGTGCCAGCAGTTTACCTGGGACTAGTCACGGGTATGAGCAGTTCTTC | CASSLPGTSHGYEQFF
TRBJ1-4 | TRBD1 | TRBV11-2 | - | TGTGCCAGCAGCTTTTCTGACAGGGGGAGTGAAAAACTGTTTTTT | CASSFSDRGSEKLFF
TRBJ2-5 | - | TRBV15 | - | TGTGCCACCAGCAGAGATTCCTATCTACAAGAGACCCAGTACTTC | CATSRDSYLQETQYF
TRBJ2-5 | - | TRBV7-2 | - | TGTGCCAGCAGCTTTATCGGGGGATTCACTGGGACCCAGTACTTC | CASSFIGGFTGTQYF
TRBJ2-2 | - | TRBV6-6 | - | TGTGCCAGCAGACCCGCCGGGAACACCGGGGAGCTGTTTTTT | CASRPAGNTGELFF
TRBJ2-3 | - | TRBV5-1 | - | TGCGCCAGCAGCTTGATCGTTGAGGGTGATACGCAGTATTTT | CASSLIVEGDTQYF
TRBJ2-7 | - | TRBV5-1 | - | TGCGCCAGCAGCTTGGAAGTAGCGGTCAACTACGAGCAGTACTTC | CASSLEVAVNYEQYF
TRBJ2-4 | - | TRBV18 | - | TGTGCCAGTTCTACAGGGTCGGGGAACATTCAGTACTTC | CASSTGSGNIQYF
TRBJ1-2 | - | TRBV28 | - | TGTGCCAGCAGCGTTGGAGGGCTCGATGGCTACACCTTC | CASSVGGLDGYTF